The clone carrying this TCR beta chain was recorded at least ten times. V dropped 5 bases and J dropped 8 bases, with 12 bases sitting between them. The CDR3 length is 12 residues. TCRdb redid the calling of the 5' RACE reads with MiXCR, one entry per CDR3 protein. The table has 150,000 to 200,000 distinct CDR3 sequences, approximately 18% seen once; the top ten hold 4.3%. The data derive from a study of CD8 T cells in ankylosing spondylitis. The sequence was collected from a male donor under 30 with ankylosing spondylitis or in good health (not recorded which). The material sequenced was blood, either unsorted or a sorted T cell fraction (not recorded which). The V gene is TRBV12-3 or TRBV12-4, the J gene TRBJ1-2; D gene ambiguous. DNA for the CDR3: TGTGCCAGCAGTCAGAGTCCCGGGGGCTACACCTTC. It yields the protein CASSQSPGGYTF.